The T cell receptor beta chain under discussion was sequenced for a study of CD8+ T cells in alopecia areata. In the study overall: Treated patients were given 5 to 10 mg oral tofacitinib twice daily. For treated patients, severity scores reflected the percentage of scalp area affected.

The germline CDR1 and CDR2 sequences are LNHDA and SQIVND (reference sequence). This CDR3 is 14 amino acids long. Trimming stripped 6 bases from V and 1 base from J, with 12 bases between. Study outcomes and limitations: A single nonresponder leaves the baseline CD8+ expansion link to response uncertain. Across lesional scalp, and particularly alopecia totalis/universalis, clonality surpassed that of normal scalp.

Sequencing relied on a cDNA template that was reverse transcribed from extracted RNA. Clones were read by immunoSEQ multiplex PCR, and TCRdb kept only the in-frame ones, dropping some. The sample records fewer than 150,000 clones, 65% to 90% being singletons. Regarding this clone: Its antigen is unknown.

Indicated treatment: oral pan-JAK inhibitor, 5-10 mg twice daily. The clonotype originates from a human donor with alopecia areata. Here the sequenced sample was CD8+ T cells sorted from blood, taken at week 4, from a patient treated with tofacitinib. This chain connects TRBV19 to TRBJ2-5; no firm D call. Written as DNA, the CDR3 is TGTGCCAGTAGACCTCCGGGCTTCCAAGAGACCCAGTACTTC. Translating it yields CASRPPGFQETQYF.